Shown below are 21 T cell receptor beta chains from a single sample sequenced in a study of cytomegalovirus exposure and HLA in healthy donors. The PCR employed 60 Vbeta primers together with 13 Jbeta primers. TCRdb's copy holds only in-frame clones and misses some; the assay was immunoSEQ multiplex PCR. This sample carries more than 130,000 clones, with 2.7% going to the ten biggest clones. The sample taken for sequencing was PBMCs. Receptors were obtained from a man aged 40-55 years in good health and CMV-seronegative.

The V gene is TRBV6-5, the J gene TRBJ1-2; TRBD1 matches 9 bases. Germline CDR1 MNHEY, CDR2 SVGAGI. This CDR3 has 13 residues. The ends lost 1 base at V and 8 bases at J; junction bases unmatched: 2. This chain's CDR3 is CASSYWTGEGYTF. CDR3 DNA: TGTGCCAGCAGTTACTGGACAGGGGAAGGCTACACCTTC.

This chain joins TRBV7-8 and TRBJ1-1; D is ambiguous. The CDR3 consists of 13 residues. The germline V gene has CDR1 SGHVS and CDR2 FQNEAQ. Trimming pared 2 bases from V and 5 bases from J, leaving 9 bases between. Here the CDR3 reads CASSLTGGTEAFF. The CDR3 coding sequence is TGTGCCAGCAGCTTAACTGGAGGGACTGAAGCTTTCTTT.

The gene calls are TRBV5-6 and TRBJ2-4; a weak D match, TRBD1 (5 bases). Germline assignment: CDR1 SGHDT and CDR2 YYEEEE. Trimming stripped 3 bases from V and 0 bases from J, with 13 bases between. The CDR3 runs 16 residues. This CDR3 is CASSSLGQRAKNIQYF. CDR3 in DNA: TGTGCCAGCAGCTCTCTGGGGCAGCGAGCCAAAAACATTCAGTACTTC.

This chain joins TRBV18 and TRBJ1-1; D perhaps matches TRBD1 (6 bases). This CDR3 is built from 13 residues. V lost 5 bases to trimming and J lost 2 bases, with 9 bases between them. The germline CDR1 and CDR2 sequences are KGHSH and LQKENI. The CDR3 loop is CASSAGTNTEAFF. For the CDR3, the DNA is TGTGCCAGCTCAGCCGGGACAAACACTGAAGCTTTCTTT.

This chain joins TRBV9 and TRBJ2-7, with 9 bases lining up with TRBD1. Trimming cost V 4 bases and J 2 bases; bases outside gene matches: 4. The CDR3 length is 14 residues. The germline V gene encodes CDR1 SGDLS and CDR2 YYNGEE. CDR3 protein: CASSLGQGPYEQYF. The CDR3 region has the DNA TGTGCCAGCAGCCTGGGACAGGGTCCCTACGAGCAGTACTTC.

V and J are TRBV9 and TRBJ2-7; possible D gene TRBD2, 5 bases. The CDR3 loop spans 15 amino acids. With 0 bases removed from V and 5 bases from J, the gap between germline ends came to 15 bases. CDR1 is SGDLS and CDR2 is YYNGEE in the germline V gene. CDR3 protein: CASSVGLAAVDEQYF. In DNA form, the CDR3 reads TGTGCCAGCAGCGTAGGGCTAGCAGCGGTCGACGAGCAGTACTTC.

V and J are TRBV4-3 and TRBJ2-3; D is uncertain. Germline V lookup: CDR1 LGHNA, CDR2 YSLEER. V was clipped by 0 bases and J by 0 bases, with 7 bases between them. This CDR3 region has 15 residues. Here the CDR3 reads CASSQEAASTDTQYF. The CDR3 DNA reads TGCGCCAGCAGCCAAGAGGCGGCTAGCACAGATACGCAGTATTTT.

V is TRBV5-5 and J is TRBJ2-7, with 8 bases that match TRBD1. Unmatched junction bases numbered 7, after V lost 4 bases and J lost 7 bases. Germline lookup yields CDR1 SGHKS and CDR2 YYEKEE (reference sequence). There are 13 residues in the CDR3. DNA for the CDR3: TGTGCCAGCAGCCCCTGGACAGGGAGAGAGCAGTACTTC. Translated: CASSPWTGREQYF.

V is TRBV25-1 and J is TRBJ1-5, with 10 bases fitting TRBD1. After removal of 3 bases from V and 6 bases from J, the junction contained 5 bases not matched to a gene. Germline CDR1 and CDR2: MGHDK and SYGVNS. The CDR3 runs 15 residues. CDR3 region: CASSEAGQGRQPQHF. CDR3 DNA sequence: TGTGCCAGCAGTGAGGCGGGACAGGGGCGTCAGCCCCAGCATTTT.

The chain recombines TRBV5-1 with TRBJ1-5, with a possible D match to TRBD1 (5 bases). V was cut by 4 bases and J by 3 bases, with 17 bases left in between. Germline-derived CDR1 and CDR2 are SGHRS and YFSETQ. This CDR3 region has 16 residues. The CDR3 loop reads CASSPGSDGYNQPQHF. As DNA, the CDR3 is TGCGCCAGCAGCCCAGGGTCTGACGGTTACAATCAGCCCCAGCATTTT.

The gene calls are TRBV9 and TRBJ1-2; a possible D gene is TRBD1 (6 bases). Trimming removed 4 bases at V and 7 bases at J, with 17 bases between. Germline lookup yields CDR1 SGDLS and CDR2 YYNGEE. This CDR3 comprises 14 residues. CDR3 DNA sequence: TGTGCCAGCAGCCCCCTCGGGACAATTGGTGGCTACACCTTC. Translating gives CASSPLGTIGGYTF.

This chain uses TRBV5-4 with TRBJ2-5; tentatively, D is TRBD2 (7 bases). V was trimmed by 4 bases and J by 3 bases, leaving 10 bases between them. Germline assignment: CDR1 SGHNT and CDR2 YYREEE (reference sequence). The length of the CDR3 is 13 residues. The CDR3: CASSQGGEETQYF. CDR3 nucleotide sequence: TGTGCCAGCAGCCAAGGGGGGGAAGAGACCCAGTACTTC.

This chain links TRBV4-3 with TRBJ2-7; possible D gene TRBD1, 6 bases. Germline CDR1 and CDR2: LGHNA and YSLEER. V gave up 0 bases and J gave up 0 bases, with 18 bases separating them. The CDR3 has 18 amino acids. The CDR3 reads CASSQDLLSGTYSYEQYF. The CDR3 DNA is TGCGCCAGCAGCCAAGATCTACTCTCCGGGACATACTCCTACGAGCAGTACTTC.

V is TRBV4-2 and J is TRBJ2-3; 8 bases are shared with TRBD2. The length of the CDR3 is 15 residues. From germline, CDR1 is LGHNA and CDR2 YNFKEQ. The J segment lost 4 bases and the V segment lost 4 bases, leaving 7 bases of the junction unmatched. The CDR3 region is CASSPRSGGADTQYF. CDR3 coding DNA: TGTGCCAGCAGCCCCAGGAGCGGGGGCGCAGATACGCAGTATTTT.

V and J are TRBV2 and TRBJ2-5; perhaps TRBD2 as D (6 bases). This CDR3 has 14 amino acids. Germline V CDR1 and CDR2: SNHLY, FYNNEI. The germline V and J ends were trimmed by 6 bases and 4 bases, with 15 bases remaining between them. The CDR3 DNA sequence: TGTGCCAGCAGAGGGGTGACTAGTGCAGAGACCCAGTACTTC. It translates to CASRGVTSAETQYF.

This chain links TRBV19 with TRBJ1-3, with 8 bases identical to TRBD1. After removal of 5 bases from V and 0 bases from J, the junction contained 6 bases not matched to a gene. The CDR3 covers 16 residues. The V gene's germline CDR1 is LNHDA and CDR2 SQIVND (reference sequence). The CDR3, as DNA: TGTGCCAGTAGTCGTCCGGGACAGGACTCTGGAAACACCATATATTTT. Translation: CASSRPGQDSGNTIYF.

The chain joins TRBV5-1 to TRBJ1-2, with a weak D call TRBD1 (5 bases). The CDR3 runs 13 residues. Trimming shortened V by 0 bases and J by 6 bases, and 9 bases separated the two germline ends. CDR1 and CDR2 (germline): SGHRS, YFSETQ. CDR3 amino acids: CASSLGREDGYTF. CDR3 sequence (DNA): TGCGCCAGCAGCTTGGGCAGGGAGGATGGCTACACCTTC.

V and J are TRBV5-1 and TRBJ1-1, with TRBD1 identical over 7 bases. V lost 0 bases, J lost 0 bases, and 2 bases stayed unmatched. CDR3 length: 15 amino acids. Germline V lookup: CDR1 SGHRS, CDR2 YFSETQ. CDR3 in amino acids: CASSLDTGVNTEAFF. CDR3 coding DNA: TGCGCCAGCAGCTTGGATACAGGGGTGAACACTGAAGCTTTCTTT.

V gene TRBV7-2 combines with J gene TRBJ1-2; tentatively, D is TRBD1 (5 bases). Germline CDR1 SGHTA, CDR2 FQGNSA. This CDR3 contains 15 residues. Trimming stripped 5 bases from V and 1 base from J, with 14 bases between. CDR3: CASSQFGGVNYGYTF. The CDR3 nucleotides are TGTGCCAGCAGCCAATTTGGGGGGGTTAACTATGGCTACACCTTC.

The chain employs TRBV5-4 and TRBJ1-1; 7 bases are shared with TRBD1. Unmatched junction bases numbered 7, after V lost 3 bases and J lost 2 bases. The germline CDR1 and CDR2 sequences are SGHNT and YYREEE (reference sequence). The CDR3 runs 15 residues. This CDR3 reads CASSSDRERNTEAFF. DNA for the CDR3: TGTGCCAGCAGCTCAGACAGGGAGAGAAACACTGAAGCTTTCTTT.

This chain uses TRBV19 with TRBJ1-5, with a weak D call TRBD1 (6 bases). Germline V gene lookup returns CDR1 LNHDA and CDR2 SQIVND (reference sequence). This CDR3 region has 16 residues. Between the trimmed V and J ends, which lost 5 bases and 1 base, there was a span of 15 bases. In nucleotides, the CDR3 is TGTGCCAGTAGTGCCCAAAGACAGGCAAGCAATCAGCCCCAGCATTTT. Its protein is CASSAQRQASNQPQHF.